The rows below give T cell receptor beta chains drawn from one sample of a study of cytomegalovirus exposure and HLA in healthy donors. Profiling relied on immunoSEQ multiplex PCR, and the TCRdb table lists in-frame clones only, not all of them. The sample contains around 67,000 clones, roughly 69% of which appear only once. The sample comprised PBMCs. Receptors originate from a woman in her forties or fifties in good health and CMV-seronegative. Both conserved end residues are part of each CDR3. Each record gives: J gene, V gene, clone size, D gene, CDR3 protein, CDR3 DNA. The D gene is left open where the match is weak. Size tells how often a clone was seen (once, few, many) or the class of an expanded clone, and some rows leave it out.

TRBJ1-2,TRBV7-2,.,.,CASSPYAQGIGYTF,TGTGCCAGCAGCCCATACGCGCAGGGGATAGGCTACACCTTC
TRBJ1-1,TRBV5-1,few,.,CASSLLGTRGTEAFF,TGCGCCAGCAGCCTCCTCGGGACTCGCGGGACTGAAGCTTTCTTT
TRBJ2-7,TRBV6-5,.,TRBD2,CASRVRGDYEQYF,TGTGCCAGCAGGGTCCGGGGGGACTACGAGCAGTACTTC
TRBJ1-3,TRBV28,.,TRBD1,CASSLWGAGGRGNTIYF,TGTGCCAGCAGTTTATGGGGGGCAGGGGGCAGGGGAAACACCATATATTTT
TRBJ2-7,TRBV2,.,.,CASSLAEAYEQYF,TGTGCCAGCAGTTTGGCAGAGGCCTACGAGCAGTACTTC
TRBJ1-1,TRBV18,.,.,CASSPKGGVVNTEAFF,TGTGCCAGCTCACCGAAGGGGGGGGTGGTAAACACTGAAGCTTTCTTT
TRBJ2-5,TRBV7-9,.,TRBD1,CASSARGTGGLSETQYF,TGTGCCAGCAGCGCACGCGGGACAGGGGGCCTATCAGAGACCCAGTACTTC
TRBJ1-2,TRBV7-2,.,TRBD1,CASSLVGTENYGYTF,TGTGCCAGCAGCTTAGTAGGGACAGAAAACTATGGCTACACCTTC
TRBJ2-5,TRBV7-2,few,TRBD2,CASSLYPTSGMPDQETQYF,TGTGCCAGCAGCTTGTATCCGACTAGCGGGATGCCGGACCAAGAGACCCAGTACTTC
TRBJ1-4,TRBV6-5,.,.,CASSYAGEEKLFF,TGTGCCAGCAGTTACGCAGGGGAAGAAAAACTGTTTTTT
TRBJ1-2,TRBV28,.,.,CASSRDTRYTF,TGTGCCAGCAGTCGGGACACTCGCTACACCTTC
TRBJ2-7,TRBV29-1,.,TRBD2,CSVARGSGEQYF,TGCAGCGTTGCGCGGGGGAGTGGCGAGCAGTACTTC
TRBJ1-5,TRBV15,.,.,CATSNLGGQPQHF,TGTGCCACCAGCAACCTGGGGGGTCAGCCCCAGCATTTT
TRBJ2-7,TRBV4-1,.,TRBD1,CASSRLGWDRSYEQYF,TGCGCCAGCAGCCGTCTTGGTTGGGACAGGTCCTACGAGCAGTACTTC
TRBJ1-2,TRBV9,.,TRBD1,CASSIGDSYGYTF,TGTGCCAGCAGCATCGGGGACAGCTATGGCTACACCTTC
TRBJ2-7,TRBV5-1,.,.,CASSPQPDYLTEQYF,TGCGCCAGCAGCCCACAGCCCGACTACCTTACCGAGCAGTACTTC
TRBJ1-5,TRBV18,.,.,CASSRDRSQPQHF,TGTGCCAGCTCACGCGACAGGTCCCAGCCCCAGCATTTT
TRBJ1-4,TRBV5-1,.,.,CASSPQGLANEKLFF,TGCGCCAGCAGCCCTCAGGGACTAGCTAATGAAAAACTGTTTTTT
TRBJ2-2,TRBV7-2,few,.,CASSLDRELFF,TGTGCCAGCAGCTTAGACAGGGAGCTGTTTTTT
TRBJ2-1,TRBV30,.,TRBD2,CAWRSSGRGHEQFF,TGTGCCTGGAGAAGTAGCGGGAGGGGCCATGAGCAGTTCTTC
TRBJ2-6,TRBV9,once,.,CASSGLYPVLTF,TGTGCCAGCAGCGGACTCTACCCTGTCCTGACTTTC
TRBJ1-1,TRBV28,few,.,CATRTTTTEAFF,TGTGCCACCAGAACAACTACCACTGAAGCTTTCTTT
TRBJ2-7,TRBV28,.,TRBD1,CASSRDRVSYEQYF,TGTGCCAGCTCCCGGGACAGGGTAAGCTACGAGCAGTACTTC
TRBJ2-5,TRBV28,.,TRBD1,CASIPLGQGQETQYF,TGTGCCAGCATCCCCTTGGGACAGGGACAAGAGACCCAGTACTTC
TRBJ2-1,TRBV7-3,.,TRBD2,CASSLIGLAGANEQFF,TGTGCCAGCAGCTTAATTGGACTAGCGGGAGCTAATGAGCAGTTCTTC
TRBJ1-2,TRBV28,.,.,CASSPPGGANYGYTF,TGTGCCAGCAGTCCCCCGGGGGGCGCTAACTATGGCTACACCTTC
TRBJ2-5,TRBV29-1,.,TRBD1,CSGRGTGGFSETQYF,TGCAGCGGTAGGGGGACAGGGGGGTTTTCGGAGACCCAGTACTTC
TRBJ1-2,TRBV7-9,.,.,CASSLGGSYTF,TGTGCCAGCAGCTTAGGAGGAAGCTACACCTTC
TRBJ2-5,TRBV21-1,.,.,CASSPRDRGQGWETQYF,TGTGCCAGCAGCCCCCGGGACAGGGGGCAAGGGTGGGAGACCCAGTACTTC
TRBJ2-2,TRBV19,few,TRBD1,CASRQGARTGELFF,TGTGCCAGCCGACAGGGGGCAAGGACCGGGGAGCTGTTTTTT
TRBJ1-4,TRBV28,.,.,CVSRVQGGGEKLFF,TGTGTCAGCAGGGTTCAGGGAGGAGGTGAAAAACTGTTTTTT
TRBJ1-1,TRBV12-5,few,TRBD1,CASGRDRGQAFF,TGTGCTAGTGGTCGGGACAGGGGGCAAGCTTTCTTT
TRBJ1-4,TRBV5-6,.,.,CASSLNWGAANEKLFF,TGTGCCAGCAGCTTGAATTGGGGAGCGGCTAATGAAAAACTGTTTTTT
TRBJ2-3,TRBV9,few,.,CASSVGDSDTQYF,TGTGCCAGCAGCGTAGGAGATTCGGATACGCAGTATTTT
TRBJ2-7,TRBV11-2,.,.,CASSLAYRSYEQYF,TGTGCCAGCAGCTTAGCTTACAGGTCCTACGAGCAGTACTTC
TRBJ1-5,TRBV19,.,TRBD1,CASSIQGQGRIHQPQHF,TGTGCCAGTAGTATCCAGGGACAGGGGCGCATTCATCAGCCCCAGCATTTT
TRBJ1-2,TRBV15,.,.,CATSRGSGWEGYGYTF,TGTGCCACCAGCAGAGGGTCGGGGTGGGAAGGCTATGGCTACACCTTC